Below, 15 T cell receptor beta chains from the same sample are listed, as sequenced in a study of cytomegalovirus exposure and HLA in healthy donors. 13 Jbeta primers and 60 Vbeta primers were used for the PCR. Assay: immunoSEQ multiplex PCR; the TCRdb copy retains only in-frame clones and omits some. The sample has 150,000 to 200,000 clones, 75% to 80% seen once. Sequencing was carried out using PBMCs. The receptors were gathered from a woman aged 40-49 years in good health and CMV-seropositive.

The chain has TRBV7-7 and TRBJ2-5; TRBD2 agrees at 8 bases. The CDR3 contains 14 residues. With 1 base clipped from V and 5 bases from J, the junction kept 3 bases outside the gene matches. The germline gives CDR1 SSHAT, CDR2 FNYEAQ (reference sequence). CDR3 nucleotide sequence: TGTGCCAGCAGCTTAGAGGAGCGGGGGGAGACCCAGTACTTC. Encoded protein: CASSLEERGETQYF.

This chain links TRBV6-1 with TRBJ1-5, with a tentative D call TRBD1 (5 bases). The V gene lost 6 bases and the J gene lost 7 bases, with 19 bases spanning the gap. The CDR3 consists of 15 residues. Germline CDR1 and CDR2: MNHNS and SASEGT. CDR3 nucleotide sequence: TGTGCCAGCAGGATCCCAGGGAAGGATAGCCAGCCCCAGCATTTT. Translation: CASRIPGKDSQPQHF.

The chain carries TRBV18 and TRBJ2-5, with 7 bases that match TRBD1. The CDR3 consists of 16 residues. Germline CDR1 reads KGHSH; CDR2 reads LQKENI. V was pared by 2 bases and J by 2 bases, with 8 bases of the junction left unmatched. CDR3: CASSPMGQSSQETQYF. For the CDR3, the DNA is TGTGCCAGCTCACCAATGGGACAGTCTTCGCAAGAGACCCAGTACTTC. The full variable domain, in which reference TRBV18 and TRBJ2-5 provide the parts outside the CDR3, is NAGVMQNPRHLVRRRGQEARLRCSPMKGHSHVYWYRQLPEEGLKFMVYLQKENIIDESGMPKERFSAEFPKEGPSILRIQQVVRGDSAAYFCASSPMGQSSQETQYFGPGTRLLVL.

Here the CDR3 reads CASSPAGDPFSGANVLTF. CDR3 DNA: TGCGCCAGCAGCCCGGCAGGGGACCCGTTCTCTGGGGCCAACGTCCTGACTTTC. V is TRBV5-1 and J is TRBJ2-6, with D maybe TRBD1 (6 bases). Germline CDR1 SGHRS, CDR2 YFSETQ. This CDR3 comprises 18 residues. V was pared by 4 bases and J by 0 bases, with 17 bases between.

The rearrangement uses TRBV30 and TRBJ1-2; 11 bases agree with TRBD1. Losses at the gene ends were 5 bases for V and 7 bases for J; bases not matched to a gene: 9. Germline loops: CDR1 GTSNPN, CDR2 SVGIG (reference sequence). The CDR3 has 14 residues. CDR3 sequence: CAWSPDRGLGGYTF. As DNA, the CDR3 is TGTGCCTGGTCTCCGGACAGGGGGCTCGGTGGCTACACCTTC.

The chain employs TRBV7-9 and TRBJ2-3, with 7 bases lining up with TRBD2. V lost 5 bases, J lost 2 bases, and 4 bases stayed unmatched. The CDR3 has 14 residues. Looked up from germline, CDR1 is SEHNR and CDR2 is FQNEAQ (reference sequence). CDR3 protein: CASSNSGNTDTQYF. CDR3 DNA: TGTGCCAGCAGCAACAGCGGGAACACAGATACGCAGTATTTT.

V usage is TRBV6-1 and J usage is TRBJ2-5, with TRBD1 matching over 7 bases. Looked up from germline, CDR1 is MNHNS and CDR2 is SASEGT. The CDR3 consists of 13 residues. V lost 6 bases, J lost 5 bases, and 6 bases stayed unmatched. Written as DNA, the CDR3 is TGTGCCAGCAGACGACAGGGTGATGAGACCCAGTACTTC. Translating gives CASRRQGDETQYF.

The J gene is TRBJ2-5, the V gene TRBV7-2; 8 bases align to TRBD2. CDR3 length: 16 amino acids. Germline-derived CDR1 and CDR2 are SGHTA and FQGNSA. The V gene end was trimmed by 4 bases and the J gene end by 5 bases; junction bases not matched to a gene: 12. CDR3 loop: CASSSQTSGSRETQYF. In DNA, the CDR3 is TGTGCCAGCAGCTCACAAACTAGCGGCTCAAGGGAGACCCAGTACTTC.

This clone was counted only a few times. Here the CDR3 reads CASSGDRDSAEQYF. The CDR3, as DNA: TGCGCCAGCAGTGGGGACAGGGACTCCGCCGAGCAGTACTTC. The chain links TRBV10-1 to TRBJ2-7, with TRBD1 matching 9 bases. Per germline, CDR1 WNHNN and CDR2 SYGVQD (reference sequence). V lost 4 bases and J lost 6; bases outside the gene matches: 7. The CDR3 is 14 residues long.

The gene calls are TRBV19 and TRBJ2-1; 8 nucleotides line up with TRBD1. This CDR3 is 17 amino acids long. The V gene end was trimmed by 4 bases and the J gene end by 4 bases; junction bases not matched to a gene: 12. Germline CDR1 reads LNHDA; CDR2 reads SQIVND (reference sequence). The CDR3, as DNA: TGTGCCAGTAGTAAACTGATAAGACAGGGGTTTTACAATGAGCAGTTCTTC. As protein: CASSKLIRQGFYNEQFF.

This chain uses TRBV13 with TRBJ1-4, with TRBD1 identical over 7 bases. This CDR3 is built from 16 residues. The germline gives CDR1 PRHDT, CDR2 FYEKMQ (reference sequence). Trimming cost V 5 bases and J 8 bases; bases outside gene matches: 14. The CDR3 loop is CASSHPHQKGGEKLFF. For the CDR3, the DNA is TGTGCCAGCAGCCATCCGCATCAAAAAGGGGGCGAAAAACTGTTTTTT.

This sequence joins TRBV4-3 and TRBJ2-3; 9 bases align to TRBD1. This CDR3 contains 18 residues. Germline values: CDR1 LGHNA, CDR2 YSLEER. V lost 0 bases, J lost 2 bases, and 9 bases stayed unmatched. The chain's CDR3 is CASSQDPPGTGNTDTQYF. The CDR3 nucleotides are TGCGCCAGCAGCCAAGATCCCCCCGGGACAGGGAACACAGATACGCAGTATTTT.

This sequence joins TRBV21-1 and TRBJ2-2; the tabulated D call, TRBD1, remains unverified against the DNA. TRBV21-1 is listed as a pseudogene. The CDR3 consists of 16 residues. The CDR3 nucleotides are TGTGCCAGCAGCACAGGGACAGGGGGGAACACCGGGGAGCTGTTTTTT. Amino acids: CASSTGTGGNTGELFF.

The rearrangement links TRBV7-9 to TRBJ2-1; D possibly corresponds to TRBD2 (6 bases). The length of the CDR3 is 19 residues. Trimming removed 4 bases from V and 1 base from J, with 23 bases in between. CDR1 is SEHNR and CDR2 is FQNEAQ in the germline V gene (reference sequence). CDR3 bases: TGTGCCAGCAGCTCCCCCCCCCTGGGTAGCGGAGATTCCTACAATGAGCAGTTCTTC. This sequence encodes CASSSPPLGSGDSYNEQFF.

The V gene is TRBV11-3, the J gene TRBJ2-5; D not resolved. CDR1 is SGHNT and CDR2 is YENEEA in the germline V gene. The CDR3 covers 12 residues. The germline V and J ends were trimmed by 5 bases and 5 bases, with 9 bases remaining between them. CDR3 sequence (DNA): TGTGCCAGCAGCCTACTCGGGGAGACCCAGTACTTC. It encodes CASSLLGETQYF.